This T cell receptor (beta chain) was profiled in a study of OX40 agonist ivuxolimab in advanced cancers. About the research overall: 30% to 40% of patients had received prior checkpoint inhibitor therapy. One hepatocellular carcinoma and a couple of cutaneous melanoma patients partially responded. Whole-study results and caveats: Clonal expansion among partial responders at 0.1-3.0 mg/kg ranked near the lowest. Some of the nonresponding patients also showed low levels of normalized T-cell clonal expansion.

Turning to this clone: Its antigen is as yet unknown.

The ends were cut back, 4 bases at V and 1 base at J, with 8 bases in the middle. Germline V CDR1 and CDR2: SGHNT, YYREEE (reference sequence). The CDR3 extends over 13 amino acids. The assay was immunoSEQ multiplex PCR, and TCRdb's table has in-frame clones only and misses some. The table lists more than 75,000 clones, about nine tenths of them singletons, with 0.7% to 0.9% in the top ten. The receptor was derived from an adult with an advanced solid tumor such as melanoma, head and neck, liver or kidney cancer. Sequenced material: CD4+ or CD8+ T cells sorted from blood, taken in a trial of the OX40 agonist ivuxolimab. The gene calls are TRBV5-4 and TRBJ1-1; D unclear. The CDR3 DNA sequence: TGTGCCAGCAGCCCTGGTTGGAACACTGAAGCTTTCTTT. Residues: CASSPGWNTEAFF.